This T cell receptor (beta chain) was obtained from a study of CD8+CD57+ T cells in acquired aplastic anemia. Findings and caveats of the study: CD8+CD57+ cells from patients were less diverse than total CD4+ and CD8+ pools.

Genomic DNA, the template, was used for profiling of the TCR beta VDJ and CDR3. TCRdb re-analysed the reads in MiXCR, keeping a single row per CDR3 protein. The table includes around 21,000 distinct CDR3 sequences, less than 40% detected once. Patients who underwent sequencing had shown CD8+CD57+ cell expansion by flow cytometry. Severe acquired aplastic anemia was present in every patient. This clonotype was seen at least ten times. The antigen is undetermined. V was pared by 1 base and J by 6 bases, with 9 bases of the junction left unmatched. This CDR3 spans 15 amino acids. Looked up from germline, CDR1 is DFQATT and CDR2 is SNEGSKA (reference sequence).

This rearrangement joins TRBV20-1 to TRBJ2-7, with 10 nucleotides matching TRBD2. This receptor was obtained from a human donor with aplastic anemia. Sequencing input: CD8+CD57+ T cells sorted from PBMCs. Noted subset: bead-enriched CD8+CD57+ effector memory T cells from SAA patients. Written as DNA, the CDR3 is TGCAGTGCTAGAGGAGGGGGACTAGCGAGCTCCGAGCAGTACTTC. This gives the protein CSARGGGLASSEQYF.